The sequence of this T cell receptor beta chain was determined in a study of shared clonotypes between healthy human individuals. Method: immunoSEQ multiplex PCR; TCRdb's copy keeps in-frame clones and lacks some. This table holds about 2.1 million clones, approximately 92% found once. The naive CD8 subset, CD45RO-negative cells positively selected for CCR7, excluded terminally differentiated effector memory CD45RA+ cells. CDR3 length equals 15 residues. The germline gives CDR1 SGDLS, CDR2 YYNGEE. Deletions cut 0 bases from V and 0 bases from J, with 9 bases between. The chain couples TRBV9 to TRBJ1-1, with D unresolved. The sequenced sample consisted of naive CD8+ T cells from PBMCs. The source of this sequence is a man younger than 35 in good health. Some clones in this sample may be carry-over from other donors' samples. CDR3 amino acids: CASSVGPGMNTEAFF. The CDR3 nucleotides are TGTGCCAGCAGCGTAGGGCCGGGTATGAACACTGAAGCTTTCTTT.